One TCR beta chain is described in this entry. The sample originates from a study of shared clonotypes between healthy human individuals. At the level of the study: The donor group consisted of a couple of women and a few men, aged 18 to 49.

TCRdb's copy holds only in-frame clones and misses some; the assay was immunoSEQ multiplex PCR. Of approximately 470,000 clones detected, almost 80% appear once; the ten largest clones hold 12%. The CDR3 covers 14 residues. V gave up 3 bases and J gave up 6 bases; unmatched junction bases: 5. Germline CDR1 is SGHVS and CDR2 is FQNEAQ. The donor cohort consisted entirely of Caucasian adults residing in Nashville, Tennessee. The clonotype was recovered from a woman between 35 and 50 years old in good health. Some clones in this sample may be carry-over from other donors' samples. The material sequenced was PBMCs. The rearrangement joins TRBV7-8 to TRBJ1-2, with TRBD1 matching over 9 bases. The CDR3, as DNA: TGTGCCAGCAGCTTCCTGAGGACAGGGGATGGCTACACCTTC. Amino acids: CASSFLRTGDGYTF. The variable domain in full, with the rest retrieved from reference TRBV7-8 and TRBJ1-2, is GAGVSQSPRYKVAKRGQDVALRCDPISGHVSLFWYQQALGQGPEFLTYFQNEAQLDKSGLPSDRFFAERPEGSVSTLKIQRTQQEDSAVYLCASSFLRTGDGYTFGSGTRLTVV.